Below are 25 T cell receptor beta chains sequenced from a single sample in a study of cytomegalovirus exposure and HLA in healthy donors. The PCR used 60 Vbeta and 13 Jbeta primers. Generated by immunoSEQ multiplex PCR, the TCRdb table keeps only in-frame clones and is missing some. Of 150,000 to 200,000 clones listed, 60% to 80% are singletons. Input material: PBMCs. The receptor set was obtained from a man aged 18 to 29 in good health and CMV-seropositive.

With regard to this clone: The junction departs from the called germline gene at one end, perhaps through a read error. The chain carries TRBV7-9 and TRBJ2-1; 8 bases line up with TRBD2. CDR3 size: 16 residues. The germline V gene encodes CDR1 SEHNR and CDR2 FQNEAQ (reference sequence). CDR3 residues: CSSSTVRGLVYDEQFF. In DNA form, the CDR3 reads TGTTCCAGCAGCACCGTAAGGGGACTAGTATATGACGAGCAGTTCTTC.

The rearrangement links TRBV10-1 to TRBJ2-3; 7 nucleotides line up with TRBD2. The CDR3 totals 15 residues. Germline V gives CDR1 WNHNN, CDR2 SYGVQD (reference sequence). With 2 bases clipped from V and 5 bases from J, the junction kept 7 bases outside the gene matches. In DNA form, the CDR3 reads TGCGCCAGCAGTGAGGGGGTAGCGGGTGGAGATACGCAGTATTTT. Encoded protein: CASSEGVAGGDTQYF.

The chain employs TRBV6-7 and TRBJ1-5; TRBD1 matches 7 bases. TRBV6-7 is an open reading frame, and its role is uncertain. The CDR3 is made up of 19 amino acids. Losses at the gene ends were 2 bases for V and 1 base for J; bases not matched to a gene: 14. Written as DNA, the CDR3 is TGTGCCAGCAGTTACCAAAACGCCGGGACAGATCTCAGCAATCAGCCCCAGCATTTT. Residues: CASSYQNAGTDLSNQPQHF.

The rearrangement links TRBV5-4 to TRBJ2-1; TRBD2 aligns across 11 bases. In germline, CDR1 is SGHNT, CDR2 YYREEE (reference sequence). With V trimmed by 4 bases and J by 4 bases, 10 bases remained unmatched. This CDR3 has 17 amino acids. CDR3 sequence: CASSRSGGTSGYNEQFF. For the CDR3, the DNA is TGTGCCAGCAGCAGGAGTGGCGGGACTAGCGGTTACAATGAGCAGTTCTTC.

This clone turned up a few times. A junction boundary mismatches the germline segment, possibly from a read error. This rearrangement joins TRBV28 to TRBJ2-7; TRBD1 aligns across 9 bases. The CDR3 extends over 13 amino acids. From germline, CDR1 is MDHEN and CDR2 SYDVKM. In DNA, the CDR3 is TGTGCCAGCAGTTTACACTCTGAGGACAGGGGTGACTTC. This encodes CASSLHSEDRGDF.

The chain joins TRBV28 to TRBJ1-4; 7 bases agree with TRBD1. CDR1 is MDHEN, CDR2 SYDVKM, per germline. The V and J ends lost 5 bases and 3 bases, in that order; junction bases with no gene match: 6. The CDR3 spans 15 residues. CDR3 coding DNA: TGTGCCAGCAGTCCGACAGGGAATCCTAATGAAAAACTGTTTTTT. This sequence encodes CASSPTGNPNEKLFF. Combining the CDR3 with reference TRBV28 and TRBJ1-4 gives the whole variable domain DVKVTQSSRYLVKRTGEKVFLECVQDMDHENMFWYRQDPGLGLRLIYFSYDVKMKEKGDIPEGYSVSREKKERFSLILESASTNQTSMYLCASSPTGNPNEKLFFGSGTQLSVL.

In DNA form, the CDR3 reads TGTGCCAGCACGAGGTTGGGTCCCGAAGCTTTCTTT. It yields the protein CASTRLGPEAFF. The rearrangement links TRBV28 to TRBJ1-1; D is unresolved. Germline V gene lookup returns CDR1 MDHEN and CDR2 SYDVKM. V was shortened by 7 bases and J by 8 bases, with 14 bases between the two germline ends. The CDR3 runs 12 residues. The variable domain in full, with the rest retrieved from reference TRBV28 and TRBJ1-1, is DVKVTQSSRYLVKRTGEKVFLECVQDMDHENMFWYRQDPGLGLRLIYFSYDVKMKEKGDIPEGYSVSREKKERFSLILESASTNQTSMYLCASTRLGPEAFFGQGTRLTVV.

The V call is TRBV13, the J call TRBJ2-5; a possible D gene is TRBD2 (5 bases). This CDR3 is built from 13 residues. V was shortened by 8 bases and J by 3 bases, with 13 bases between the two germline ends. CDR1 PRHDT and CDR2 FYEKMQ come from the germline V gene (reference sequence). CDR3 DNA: TGTGCCAGCGCTGAGGGCAGAGAAGAGACCCAGTACTTC. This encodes CASAEGREETQYF.

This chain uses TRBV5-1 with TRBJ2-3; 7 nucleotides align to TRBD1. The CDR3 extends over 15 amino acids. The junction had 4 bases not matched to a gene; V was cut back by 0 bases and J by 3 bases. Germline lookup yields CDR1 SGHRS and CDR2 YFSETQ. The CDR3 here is CASSLEKGATDTQYF. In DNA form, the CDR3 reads TGCGCCAGCAGCTTGGAGAAGGGGGCTACAGATACGCAGTATTTT.

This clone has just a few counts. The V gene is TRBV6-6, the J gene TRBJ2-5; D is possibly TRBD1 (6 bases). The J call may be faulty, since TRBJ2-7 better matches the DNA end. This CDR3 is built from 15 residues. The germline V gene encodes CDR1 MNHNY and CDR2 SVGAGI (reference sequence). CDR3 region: CASTPRQGSAYEQYF. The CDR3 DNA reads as TGTGCCAGCACTCCCCGGCAGGGGTCGGCCTACGAGCAGTACTTC.

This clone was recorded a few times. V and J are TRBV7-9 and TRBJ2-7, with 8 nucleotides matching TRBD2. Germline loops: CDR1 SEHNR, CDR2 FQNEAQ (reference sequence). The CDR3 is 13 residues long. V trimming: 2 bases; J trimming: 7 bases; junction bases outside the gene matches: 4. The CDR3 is CASSLPSGSEQYF. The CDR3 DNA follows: TGTGCCAGCAGCTTACCCAGCGGGAGTGAGCAGTACTTC.

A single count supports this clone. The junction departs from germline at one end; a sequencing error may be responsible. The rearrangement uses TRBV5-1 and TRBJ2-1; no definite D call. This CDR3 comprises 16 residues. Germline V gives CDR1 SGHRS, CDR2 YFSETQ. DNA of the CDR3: TGCGCCCGCAGCCAAACTCCTTCCGTAGCCTACAATGAGCAGTTCTTC. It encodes CARSQTPSVAYNEQFF.

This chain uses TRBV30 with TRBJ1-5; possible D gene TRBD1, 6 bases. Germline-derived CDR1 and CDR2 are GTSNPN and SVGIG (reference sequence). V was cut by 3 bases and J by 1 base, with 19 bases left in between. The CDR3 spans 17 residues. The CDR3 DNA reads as TGTGCCTGGAGCCTTAGTGGGGGGGGCAGGAGCAATCAGCCCCAGCATTTT. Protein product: CAWSLSGGGRSNQPQHF.

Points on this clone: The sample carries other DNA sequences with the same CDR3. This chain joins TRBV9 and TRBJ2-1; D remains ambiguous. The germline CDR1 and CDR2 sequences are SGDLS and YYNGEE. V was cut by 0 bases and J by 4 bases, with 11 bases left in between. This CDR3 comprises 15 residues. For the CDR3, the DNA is TGTGCCAGCAGCGTAGCCCTGGAGAGTTACAATGAGCAGTTCTTC. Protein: CASSVALESYNEQFF.

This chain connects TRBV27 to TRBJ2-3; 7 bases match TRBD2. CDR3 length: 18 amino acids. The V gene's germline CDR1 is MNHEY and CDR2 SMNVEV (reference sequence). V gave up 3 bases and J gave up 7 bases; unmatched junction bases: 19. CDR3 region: CASSFLGRTGVETYTQYF. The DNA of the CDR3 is TGTGCCAGCAGTTTCCTCGGGAGGACGGGTGTCGAGACGTATACGCAGTATTTT.

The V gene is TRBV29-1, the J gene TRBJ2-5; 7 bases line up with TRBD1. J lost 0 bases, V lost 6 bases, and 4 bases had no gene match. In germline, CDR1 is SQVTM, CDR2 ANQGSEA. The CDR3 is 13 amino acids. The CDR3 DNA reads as TGCAGCGTCGAAACAGGGGACCAAGAGACCCAGTACTTC. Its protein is CSVETGDQETQYF.

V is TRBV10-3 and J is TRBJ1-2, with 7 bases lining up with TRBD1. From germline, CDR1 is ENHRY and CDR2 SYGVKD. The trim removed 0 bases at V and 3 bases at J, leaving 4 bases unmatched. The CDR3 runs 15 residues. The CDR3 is CAISESGGADYGYTF. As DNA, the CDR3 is TGTGCCATCAGTGAGTCAGGGGGCGCGGACTATGGCTACACCTTC.

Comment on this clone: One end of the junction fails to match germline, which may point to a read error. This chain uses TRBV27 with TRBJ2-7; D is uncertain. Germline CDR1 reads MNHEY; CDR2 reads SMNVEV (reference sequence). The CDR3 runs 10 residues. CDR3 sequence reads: CASSFSERYF. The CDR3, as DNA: TGTGCCAGCAGTTTTTCCGAGCGGTACTTC.

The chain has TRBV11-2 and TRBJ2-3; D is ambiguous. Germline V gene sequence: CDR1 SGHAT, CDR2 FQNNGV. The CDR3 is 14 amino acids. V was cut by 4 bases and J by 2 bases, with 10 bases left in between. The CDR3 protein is CASSSRSNTDTQYF. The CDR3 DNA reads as TGTGCCAGCAGCTCCCGGTCCAACACAGATACGCAGTATTTT.

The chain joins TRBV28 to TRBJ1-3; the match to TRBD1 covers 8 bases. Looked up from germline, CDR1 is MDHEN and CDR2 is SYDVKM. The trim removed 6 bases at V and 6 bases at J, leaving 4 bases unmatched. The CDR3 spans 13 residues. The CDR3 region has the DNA TGTGCCAGCAGCCGGACAGGGCTAAACACCATATATTTT. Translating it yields CASSRTGLNTIYF. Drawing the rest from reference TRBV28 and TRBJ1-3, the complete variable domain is DVKVTQSSRYLVKRTGEKVFLECVQDMDHENMFWYRQDPGLGLRLIYFSYDVKMKEKGDIPEGYSVSREKKERFSLILESASTNQTSMYLCASSRTGLNTIYFGEGSWLTVV.

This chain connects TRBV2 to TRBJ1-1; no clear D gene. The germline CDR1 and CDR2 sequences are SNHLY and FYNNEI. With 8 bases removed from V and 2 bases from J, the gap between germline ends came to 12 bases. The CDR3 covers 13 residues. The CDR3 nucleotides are TGTGCCAGCCGCGGGCAGCCAAACACTGAAGCTTTCTTT. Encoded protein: CASRGQPNTEAFF.

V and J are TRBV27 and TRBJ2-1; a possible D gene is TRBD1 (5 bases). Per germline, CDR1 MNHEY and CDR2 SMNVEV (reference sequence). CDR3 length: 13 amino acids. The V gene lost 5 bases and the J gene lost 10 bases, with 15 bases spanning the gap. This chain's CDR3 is CASSPPRDGEQFF. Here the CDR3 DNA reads TGTGCCAGCAGTCCCCCCAGGGATGGCGAGCAGTTCTTC.

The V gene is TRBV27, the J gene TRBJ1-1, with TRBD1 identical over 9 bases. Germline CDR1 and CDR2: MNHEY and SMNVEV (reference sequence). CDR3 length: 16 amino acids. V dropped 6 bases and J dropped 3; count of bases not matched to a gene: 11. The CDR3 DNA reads TGTGCCAGCAGCCGACCCGGGACAGGGATCGACACTGAAGCTTTCTTT. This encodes CASSRPGTGIDTEAFF.

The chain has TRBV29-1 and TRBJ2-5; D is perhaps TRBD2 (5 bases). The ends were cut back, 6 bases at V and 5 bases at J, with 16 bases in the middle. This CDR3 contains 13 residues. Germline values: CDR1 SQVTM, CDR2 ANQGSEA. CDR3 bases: TGCAGCGTGGGTACTAGTTTGGGGGAGACCCAGTACTTC. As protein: CSVGTSLGETQYF.

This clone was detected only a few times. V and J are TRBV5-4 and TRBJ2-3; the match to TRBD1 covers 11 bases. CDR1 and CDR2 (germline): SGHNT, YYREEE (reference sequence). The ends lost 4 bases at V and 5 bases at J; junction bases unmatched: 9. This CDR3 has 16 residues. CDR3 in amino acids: CASSGRDRGTGDTQYF. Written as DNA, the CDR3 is TGTGCCAGCAGCGGCCGGGACAGGGGGACAGGAGATACGCAGTATTTT.